The sequence of this T cell receptor beta chain was determined in a study of shared clonotypes between healthy human individuals (dated by TCRdb to between 2020 and 2021). About the study as a whole: The cohort included three men and two women between 18 and 49 years of age. For each donor, CD4 naive and CD4 memory were each run on three plates, CD8 naive on two plates, and CD8 memory on one plate. Blood TCR repertoires of a handful of healthy adults were deeply sequenced to estimate repertoire size and the extent of clonotype sharing between individuals. Libraries were prepared and TCR repertoires were sequenced by different laboratories using diverse techniques, in order to increase sequencing depth and limit assay-specific biases. Leukapheresis yielded between about 0.85 and 10 billion PBMCs per donor. Overall results and qualifications from the work: Pairwise subsampling indicated that sequencing depth was expected to affect the degree of clonotype sharing among donors. Sharing across several donors was observed for 4.5% to 6.5% of naive CD4, over 3% of naive CD8, 2% to 2.5% of memory CD4, and around 0.42% of memory CD8 clonotypes. Even with the large sequencing depth, rarefaction of the sorted-subset datasets indicated that sequencing was incomplete. Estimated clonotype richness was generally larger for naive than for memory subsets. Clonotypes shared by all four sorted-subset donors showed higher generation probabilities than non-shared clonotypes. Only blood was sampled, and tissue TCR repertoires likely differ from those in blood. Because the study included a small number of donors, the genetic and exposure-history diversity represented was limited.

The donors were healthy, HIV-negative adults who had no recently reported acute infections or vaccinations. Every donor was a Caucasian adult living in Nashville, Tennessee, USA. CD4+ T cells were enriched by magnetic negative selection; naive cells were then positively selected on CD45RA, and the negative fraction formed the memory subset. Blood was collected by leukapheresis, and PBMCs were isolated by Ficoll-Histopaque density gradient centrifugation and then cryopreserved in liquid nitrogen vapor phase. Analytical flow cytometry was used to check the purity and quantity of every magnetically sorted T cell population. Genomic DNA was isolated from each sorted fraction and quantified by UV absorbance on a Nanodrop 2000c. Concerning this clone: Its antigen is still unknown. No much larger clone exists at a distance of one base, and base qualities are not known. This specimen includes other DNA sequences encoding the same CDR3.

Using the deep immunoSEQ assay, TCR CDR3 regions were amplified from genomic DNA by multiplex PCR. Extracted genomic DNA from each cell subset was spread evenly across all wells of several immunoSEQ 96-well plates, with each plate serving as a replicate. For sorted subsets, approximately 200 ng of genomic DNA, equivalent to 25,000 to 35,000 T cell genomes, went into each replicate PCR. Purified libraries were measured with a Qubit 3.0 fluorometer, size-checked on a Bioanalyzer 2100, and measured again with the KAPA Library Quantification kit. Every immunoSEQ 96-well plate was sequenced on a dedicated single-read 150-cycle Illumina NextSeq 550 flow cell. The original methods were these. Because only junctional sequences without quality scores were contained in the immunoSEQ output, filtering matching that applied to full-length reads could not be performed. To assign V/J genes and CDR3, sequences were annotated using PyIR, a Python wrapper for IgBLAST v1.9, with IMGT germline references. Reads were removed for weak V/J assignments (E-value above 1e-6), missing CDR3, stop codons, out-of-frame junctions, or ambiguous translated residues. V3J clonotypes were defined as sequences sharing an identical inferred V gene, J gene, and CDR3 amino acid sequence. To compute the percentage overlap between repertoires, the number of shared unique clonotypes was divided by the size of the smaller repertoire. Three approaches were used to assess repertoire richness: RTK rarefaction, the Chao1 estimator, and Recon v2.1 estimates of unobserved clonotypes. Generation probabilities for all TCRbeta clonotypes obtained by the gDNA method from a handful of donors were computed using OLGA. As stored in TCRdb, this immuneACCESS dataset retains in-frame rearrangements with V and J assigned. A fraction of the clones does not appear; measured against another copy, unresolved V genes explain less than half of the discrepancy, and the remainder lacks a known reason. The V and J calls and the clone size are those of that table, but D and trimming were determined from the DNA. The table for this sample lists approximately 1.5 million clones; approximately 98.5% of them were counted only once. 0.36% of the sample is taken by the ten largest.

The TCR sequence derives from a man younger than 45 in good health. The source material was naive CD4+ T cells sorted from blood. Explained via the paper, the cell subset or site label denotes: CD45RA+ positively selected.

The bases read TGTGCCAGCAGCTTCTCAGGACCTAATGAAAAACTGTTTTTT. It is translated as CASSFSGPNEKLFF. The chain links TRBV7-9 with TRBJ1-4; no D gene can be assigned with confidence. Deletion took 3 bases off V and 3 bases off J, with a span of 8 bases between the germline ends. CDR1 and CDR2 are read off the germline V gene (reference sequence) as SEHNR and FQNEAQ. Spanning cysteine to phenylalanine, the CDR3 consists of 14 amino acids. The CDR3 DNA has 42 bases and is translated from base 1.